The sequence of this T cell receptor (beta chain) was determined in a study of post-analysis software for immune sequencing data. About the study: Several disease courses (relapsing-remitting, secondary progressive and progressive-relapsing) of multiple sclerosis were included.

Unique molecular identifiers were carried by the TCR beta cDNA libraries. Each batch of about 0.9 to 10 million T cells produced roughly 450,000 cDNA molecules. Via MiXCR, TCRdb re-called the PCR reads, giving one row per CDR3 protein. The data hold hundreds of thousands of distinct CDR3 sequences, with 25% to 30% observed a single time. For this clonotype: Its antigen is undetermined.

Trimming took 3 bases from V and 3 from J; bases not matched to a gene: 3. In germline, CDR1 is SGHAT, CDR2 FQNNGV. The CDR3 totals 14 residues. Study-level findings and limits: The five TRBV segments detected at higher frequency in patients than in controls included TRBV5-6, TRBV5-1 and TRBV20-1. Multiple sclerosis patients had significantly lower normalized Chao1 diversity than controls.

This chain links TRBV11-2 with TRBJ2-5; 8 nucleotides agree with TRBD1. This TCR derives from a girl aged 5-17 years with multiple sclerosis. The material sequenced was blood. Here the CDR3 reads CASSFWTGKETQYF. The CDR3 coding sequence is TGTGCCAGCAGCTTTTGGACAGGGAAAGAGACCCAGTACTTC.